These T cell receptor beta chains were read from a single sample in a study of shared clonotypes between healthy human individuals. The assay was immunoSEQ multiplex PCR, and TCRdb's table has in-frame clones only and misses some. The repertoire includes 1.5 million to 2.5 million clones, about 95% of them detected once, and approximately 1.2% sits in the top ten. Sequences were obtained from naive CD8+ T cells sorted from blood. The source of these receptors is a man aged 18 to 35 in good health. Both conserved end residues are part of each CDR3. D genes are given only for firm matches. Clone size, where shown, is once, few, many, or a class for clones that have expanded.

clone_size	v_call	j_call	d_call	cdr3_aa	cdr3_nt
-	TRBV6-6	TRBJ2-1	-	CASSPLGSHSYNEQFF	TGTGCCAGCAGTCCCCTGGGGTCCCACTCCTACAATGAGCAGTTCTTC
-	TRBV11-2	TRBJ2-7	-	CASSFGLQPYEQYF	TGTGCCAGCAGCTTCGGACTCCAACCCTACGAGCAGTACTTC
-	TRBV7-9	TRBJ2-2	-	CASSSWANTGELFF	TGTGCCAGCAGCTCCTGGGCGAACACCGGGGAGCTGTTTTTT
-	TRBV29-1	TRBJ2-5	-	CSVAGMGETQYF	TGCAGCGTTGCAGGAATGGGCGAGACCCAGTACTTC
once	TRBV7-8	TRBJ2-3	TRBD2	CASSSLAGSTDTQYF	TGTGCCAGCAGCTCACTAGCGGGGAGCACAGATACGCAGTATTTT
-	TRBV28	TRBJ1-5	-	CASSLTDYSNQPQHF	TGTGCCAGCAGTTTGACAGATTATAGCAATCAGCCCCAGCATTTT
-	TRBV4-3	TRBJ1-4	TRBD1	CASSRLTGLGPTNEKLFF	TGCGCCAGCAGCCGACTGACAGGGCTCGGCCCAACTAATGAAAAACTGTTTTTT
-	TRBV4-3	TRBJ2-2	-	CASSQDSGPGANTGELFF	TGCGCCAGCAGCCAAGATTCCGGGCCCGGCGCGAACACCGGGGAGCTGTTTTTT
-	TRBV4-1	TRBJ2-7	TRBD2	CASSPRETSGGISYEQYF	TGCGCCAGCAGCCCTCGGGAGACTAGCGGGGGGATCTCCTACGAGCAGTACTTC
-	TRBV6-5	TRBJ2-7	-	CASSYSGTPTYEQYF	TGTGCCAGCAGTTACTCTGGGACACCAACCTACGAGCAGTACTTC
-	TRBV4-1	TRBJ2-1	-	CASSQDGRADEQFF	TGCGCCAGCAGCCAAGATGGGCGCGCCGATGAGCAGTTCTTC
once	TRBV5-1	TRBJ1-2	TRBD1	CASSLTGGGYGYTF	TGCGCCAGCAGCTTGACAGGGGGCGGGTATGGCTACACCTTC
-	TRBV7-9	TRBJ2-7	-	CASSLGAGTPVSYEQYF	TGTGCCAGCAGCTTAGGGGCCGGGACGCCCGTCTCCTACGAGCAGTACTTC
once	TRBV5-4	TRBJ2-3	-	CASSWGPLTDTQYF	TGTGCCAGCAGTTGGGGGCCACTCACAGATACGCAGTATTTT
-	TRBV6-5	TRBJ2-2	-	CASSYGPGPRTGELFF	TGTGCCAGCAGTTATGGGCCAGGACCGAGGACCGGGGAGCTGTTTTTT
-	TRBV19	TRBJ2-1	-	CASSTATYNEQFF	TGTGCCAGTAGTACCGCAACGTACAATGAGCAGTTCTTC
-	TRBV9	TRBJ2-1	TRBD2	CASSGASGRVDEQFF	TGTGCCAGCAGCGGGGCTAGCGGGAGGGTCGATGAGCAGTTCTTC
once	TRBV28	TRBJ2-3	-	CASSPTGTGSDTQYF	TGTGCCAGCAGTCCGACCGGGACCGGGTCGGATACGCAGTATTTT
-	TRBV5-5	TRBJ2-5	-	CASSPRRVQETQYF	TGTGCCAGCAGCCCGCGGCGGGTACAAGAGACCCAGTACTTC
-	TRBV9	TRBJ2-2	-	CASSPEGRSFGELFF	TGTGCCAGCAGCCCCGAGGGCAGGAGCTTCGGGGAGCTGTTTTTT
-	TRBV30	TRBJ1-4	-	CAWSGWQEAESPTNEKLFF	TGTGCCTGGAGTGGATGGCAAGAGGCGGAATCCCCAACTAATGAAAAACTGTTTTTT
-	TRBV2	TRBJ2-2	-	CASRGSYTGELFF	TGTGCCAGCAGGGGGAGCTACACCGGGGAGCTGTTTTTT
few	TRBV5-4	TRBJ1-1	-	CASSLAGTDTEAFF	TGTGCCAGCAGCTTGGCAGGGACGGACACTGAAGCTTTCTTT
-	TRBV5-4	TRBJ2-2	-	CASSLAAGNTGELFF	TGTGCCAGCAGCTTGGCAGCGGGGAACACCGGGGAGCTGTTTTTT
-	TRBV4-1	TRBJ2-7	-	CASSHARGYEQYF	TGCGCCAGCAGCCACGCACGGGGGTACGAGCAGTACTTC
-	TRBV29-1	TRBJ1-1	TRBD1	CSVAGGQKNTEAFF	TGCAGCGTTGCAGGGGGTCAGAAGAACACTGAAGCTTTCTTT
once	TRBV30	TRBJ2-1	-	CAWSQGKGYNEQFF	TGTGCCTGGAGCCAGGGCAAAGGCTACAATGAGCAGTTCTTC
-	TRBV6-6	TRBJ2-7	-	CASSYWGREDEQYF	TGTGCCAGCAGTTACTGGGGCAGGGAAGACGAGCAGTACTTC